Listed here are 32 T cell receptor beta chains from one sample, sequenced in a study of Ad26.COV2.S vaccination and SARS-CoV-2 variants. TCRdb's copy holds only in-frame clones and misses some; the assay was immunoSEQ multiplex PCR. The table has about 350,000 clones, 92% seen once. Sequenced here: peripheral blood, sampled after recovery from COVID-19. Receptors originate from a human donor who had recovered from COVID-19.

This clone was picked up one time. This chain joins TRBV18 and TRBJ1-2; maybe TRBD1 (6 bases). Trimming removed 2 bases from V and 4 bases from J, with 17 bases in between. The CDR3 consists of 16 residues. Per germline, CDR1 KGHSH and CDR2 LQKENI. CDR3 loop: CASSPIEEDRLYGYTF. CDR3 DNA: TGTGCCAGCTCACCAATCGAAGAGGACAGACTCTATGGCTACACCTTC.

The genes are TRBV2 and TRBJ2-7; perhaps TRBD2 as D (6 bases). Germline assignment: CDR1 SNHLY and CDR2 FYNNEI. The V end was cut by 3 bases, the J end by 2 bases, with 14 bases between. This CDR3 region has 15 residues. The CDR3 here is CASSDMRGEPYEQYF. Written as DNA, the CDR3 is TGTGCCAGCAGTGATATGCGCGGGGAACCCTACGAGCAGTACTTC.

The CDR3 DNA sequence: TGTGCCAGTAGCGAGGCGGACCCCTCCGGAGGTGAAAAACTGTTTTTT. Translated: CASSEADPSGGEKLFF. V gene TRBV19 combines with J gene TRBJ1-4; D not resolved. This CDR3 contains 16 residues. V gave up 6 bases and J gave up 7 bases, with 21 bases separating them. Per germline, CDR1 LNHDA and CDR2 SQIVND (reference sequence). The entire variable domain, with the rest obtained from reference TRBV19 and TRBJ1-4, is as follows: DGGITQSPKYLFRKEGQNVTLSCEQNLNHDAMYWYRQDPGQGLRLIYYSQIVNDFQKGDIAEGYSVSREKKESFPLTVTSAQKNPTAFYLCASSEADPSGGEKLFFGSGTQLSVL.

This clone was recorded a few times. The chain is built from TRBV4-1 and TRBJ1-5, with 9 nucleotides matching TRBD1. The CDR3 has 15 amino acids. Trimming removed 4 bases from V and 5 bases from J; junction bases left unmatched: 6. Germline CDR1 reads MGHRA; CDR2 reads YSYEKL. The CDR3 DNA is TGCGCCAGCAGCCTGGGACAGGGCCCTGATCAGCCCCAGCATTTT. Amino acid sequence: CASSLGQGPDQPQHF.

The J gene is TRBJ2-3, the V gene TRBV7-9; TRBD2 might be the D (6 bases). V was clipped by 1 base and J by 2 bases, with 13 bases between them. CDR3 length: 16 residues. Germline loops: CDR1 SEHNR, CDR2 FQNEAQ (reference sequence). The CDR3 nucleotides read TGTGCCAGCAGCTTAGTTGCCGGGACTTACACAGATACGCAGTATTTT. Protein sequence: CASSLVAGTYTDTQYF.

The rearrangement joins TRBV27 to TRBJ2-1, with a weak D call TRBD1 (5 bases). The V gene's germline CDR1 is MNHEY and CDR2 SMNVEV (reference sequence). Between the trimmed V and J ends, which lost 8 bases and 8 bases, there was a span of 13 bases. This CDR3 spans 12 amino acids. CDR3 in DNA: TGTGCCAGCTGCACTGGACAAGATGAGCAGTTCTTC. Residues: CASCTGQDEQFF.

In its sample, this clone was seen a few times. The chain recombines TRBV7-6 with TRBJ1-2; 8 bases line up with TRBD1. The V and J ends lost 2 bases and 7 bases, in that order; junction bases with no gene match: 12. Germline assignment: CDR1 SGHVS and CDR2 FNYEAQ. The CDR3 is 16 amino acids. CDR3 protein: CASSLSSRQGIGGYTF. CDR3 bases: TGTGCCAGCAGCTTAAGTTCGCGACAGGGGATTGGTGGCTACACCTTC.

The chain links TRBV6-5 to TRBJ1-1; 7 nucleotides line up with TRBD1. The CDR3 is 14 amino acids. Trimming at V came to 6 bases and at J to 0 bases, leaving 4 bases not matched to a gene. Looked up from germline, CDR1 is MNHEY and CDR2 is SVGAGI. CDR3 nucleotide sequence: TGTGCCAGCAGCCCGACAGGGCTGAACACTGAAGCTTTCTTT. Translating gives CASSPTGLNTEAFF.

This clone was seen more than once but under ten times. This sequence joins TRBV7-9 and TRBJ2-7, with 10 nucleotides matching TRBD1. Trimming removed 4 bases from V and 6 bases from J; junction bases left unmatched: 9. CDR1 SEHNR and CDR2 FQNEAQ come from the germline V gene (reference sequence). The CDR3 length is 15 residues. For the CDR3, the DNA is TGTGCCAGCAGCTCCCGATGGACAGGGGGTTTCGAGCAGTACTTC. This codes for CASSSRWTGGFEQYF.

This chain connects TRBV7-2 to TRBJ2-2; TRBD2 agrees at 11 bases. CDR3 size: 16 residues. The germline V gene encodes CDR1 SGHTA and CDR2 FQGNSA. J gave up 3 bases and V 5 bases, and 5 bases lay outside the gene matches. The CDR3 region is CASSLTSGGYTGELFF. In DNA, the CDR3 is TGTGCCAGCAGCCTTACTAGCGGGGGATACACCGGGGAGCTGTTTTTT.

A single count supports this clone. The CDR3 bases are TGTGCCAGCAGGGGGGACACGAACACTGAAGCTTTCTTT. It codes for CASRGDTNTEAFF. The chain joins TRBV7-9 to TRBJ1-1, with D perhaps matching TRBD1 (6 bases). V was shortened by 6 bases and J by 1 base, with 9 bases between the two germline ends. Per the germline V gene, CDR1 is SEHNR and CDR2 is FQNEAQ (reference sequence). The CDR3 has 13 residues.

The chain links TRBV9 to TRBJ1-2; D remains ambiguous. The germline V gene has CDR1 SGDLS and CDR2 YYNGEE. V was shortened by 0 bases and J by 7 bases, with 19 bases between the two germline ends. This CDR3 region has 16 residues. CDR3 DNA sequence: TGTGCCAGCAGCGTAGAAGCGACGCATCTTTACGGTGGCTACACCTTC. Its translation: CASSVEATHLYGGYTF.

The chain joins TRBV7-6 to TRBJ1-6; D is perhaps TRBD1 (5 bases). V was cut by 3 bases and J by 7 bases, with 10 bases left in between. The germline V gene has CDR1 SGHVS and CDR2 FNYEAQ. The CDR3 extends over 14 amino acids. CDR3 sequence (DNA): TGTGCCAGCAGCTTGACAGCACAGAATTCACCCCTCCACTTT. It specifies CASSLTAQNSPLHF.

On this clone itself: The sample has other DNA sequences that encode this CDR3 too. The chain joins TRBV7-9 to TRBJ2-1; TRBD2 agrees at 8 bases. The CDR3 has 15 amino acids. Germline CDR1 reads SEHNR; CDR2 reads FQNEAQ (reference sequence). With V trimmed by 2 bases and J by 0 bases, 0 bases remained unmatched. CDR3 region: CASSLSGSSYNEQFF. DNA for the CDR3: TGTGCCAGCAGCTTAAGCGGGAGCTCCTACAATGAGCAGTTCTTC.

The chain is built from TRBV4-1 and TRBJ1-4; a possible D gene is TRBD1 (5 bases). CDR3 length: 16 amino acids. The V gene's germline CDR1 is MGHRA and CDR2 YSYEKL. The V and J ends lost 0 bases and 4 bases respectively, with 12 bases between them. The CDR3 DNA sequence: TGCGCCAGCAGCCAAGATCCGGGGGTCAATAATGAAAAACTGTTTTTT. It is translated as CASSQDPGVNNEKLFF.

This chain uses TRBV27 with TRBJ2-1; 7 positions match TRBD1. Germline V gene sequence: CDR1 MNHEY, CDR2 SMNVEV (reference sequence). Losses at the gene ends were 2 bases for V and 4 bases for J; bases not matched to a gene: 8. This CDR3 contains 16 residues. Here the CDR3 DNA reads TGTGCCAGCAGTTTAGTGGACAGGTCCGGTTACAATGAGCAGTTCTTC. Protein: CASSLVDRSGYNEQFF.

The chain carries TRBV2 and TRBJ1-1, with D perhaps matching TRBD1 (5 bases). Per germline, CDR1 SNHLY and CDR2 FYNNEI. The CDR3 is made up of 11 amino acids. V was trimmed by 9 bases and J by 4 bases, leaving 9 bases between them. In nucleotides, the CDR3 is TGTGCCAGGGCGAGGGGCACTGAAGCTTTCTTT. Translated, it gives CARARGTEAFF.

V and J are TRBV6-6 and TRBJ1-2; D possibly corresponds to TRBD1 (5 bases). The CDR3 contains 14 residues. Trimming removed 2 bases from V and 12 bases from J, with 19 bases in between. Per germline, CDR1 MNHNY and CDR2 SVGAGI (reference sequence). CDR3 loop: CASSYGRDLLENTF. The CDR3 DNA reads as TGTGCCAGCAGTTACGGCAGGGACCTCTTGGAGAACACCTTC.

This chain connects TRBV9 to TRBJ1-1; D uncertain. CDR3 length: 12 amino acids. Germline CDR1 and CDR2: SGDLS and YYNGEE. Trimming cost V 3 bases and J 1 base, with 4 bases left between them. The CDR3 nucleotides read TGTGCCAGCAGCGGGCAGAACACTGAAGCTTTCTTT. It codes for CASSGQNTEAFF.

This chain links TRBV7-3 with TRBJ2-1, with 16 bases identical to TRBD2. CDR1 and CDR2 (germline): SGHTA, FQGTGA. V shed 5 bases and J 8 bases; nucleotides not matched to a gene: 12. This CDR3 comprises 18 residues. CDR3 coding DNA: TGTGCCAGCAGCAGCCGATCGGGACTAGCGGGGGGGATTGATGAGCAGTTCTTC. Its translation: CASSSRSGLAGGIDEQFF.

This rearrangement joins TRBV7-2 to TRBJ2-3; no definite D call. CDR1 SGHTA and CDR2 FQGNSA come from the germline V gene. Between the trimmed V and J ends, which lost 1 base and 4 bases, there was a span of 18 bases. The CDR3 extends over 17 amino acids. The CDR3 loop is CASSLGGGTLGPDTQYF. The CDR3 nucleotides read TGTGCCAGCAGCTTAGGTGGCGGCACGCTCGGGCCAGATACGCAGTATTTT.

CDR3 residues: CASSSGQGTEFYGYTF. The CDR3, as DNA: TGTGCCAGCAGCTCGGGACAGGGGACCGAATTTTATGGCTACACCTTC. The gene calls are TRBV7-8 and TRBJ1-2, with 10 bases matching TRBD1. Germline loops: CDR1 SGHVS, CDR2 FQNEAQ. V was pared by 4 bases and J by 5 bases, with 10 bases of the junction left unmatched. This CDR3 comprises 16 residues.

The chain is built from TRBV5-4 and TRBJ1-6; D is undetermined. Germline V CDR1 and CDR2: SGHNT, YYREEE (reference sequence). The CDR3 totals 14 residues. Between the trimmed V and J ends, which lost 0 bases and 7 bases, there was a span of 8 bases. CDR3 nucleotides: TGTGCCAGCAGCTTGGCCTCCGTGAATTCACCCCTCCACTTT. Protein: CASSLASVNSPLHF.

The chain is built from TRBV6-6 and TRBJ1-4, with D possibly matching TRBD1 (5 bases). V was pared by 1 base and J by 2 bases, with 8 bases between. Germline assignment: CDR1 MNHNY and CDR2 SVGAGI (reference sequence). CDR3 length: 15 residues. The CDR3, as DNA: TGTGCCAGCAGTTACTGGAGGGGTACTAATGAAAAACTGTTTTTT. Translation gives CASSYWRGTNEKLFF.

This clone came up a few times. The gene calls are TRBV18 and TRBJ1-5, with D tentatively TRBD1 (6 bases). This CDR3 has 15 residues. V was shortened by 5 bases and J by 0 bases, with 11 bases between the two germline ends. Germline CDR1 and CDR2: KGHSH and LQKENI. The CDR3 loop reads CASSAGHLSNQPQHF. DNA for the CDR3: TGTGCCAGCTCAGCGGGACATCTTAGCAATCAGCCCCAGCATTTT. The entire variable domain, with the rest obtained from reference TRBV18 and TRBJ1-5, is as follows: NAGVMQNPRHLVRRRGQEARLRCSPMKGHSHVYWYRQLPEEGLKFMVYLQKENIIDESGMPKERFSAEFPKEGPSILRIQQVVRGDSAAYFCASSAGHLSNQPQHFGDGTRLSIL.

This clone is a singleton in its sample. V is TRBV19 and J is TRBJ2-7; D is unclear. CDR1 is LNHDA, CDR2 SQIVND, per germline (reference sequence). The CDR3 covers 13 residues. Between the trimmed V and J ends, which lost 4 bases and 3 bases, there was a span of 10 bases. CDR3 DNA sequence: TGTGCCAGTAGTAGGGCACGGAACTACGAGCAGTACTTC. Protein product: CASSRARNYEQYF.

This chain connects TRBV9 to TRBJ2-7; 12 positions match TRBD2. CDR3 length: 16 residues. J lost 2 bases, V lost 0 bases, and 3 bases had no gene match. CDR1 is SGDLS, CDR2 YYNGEE, per germline. CDR3 sequence reads: CASSVEPSGGAYEQYF. Written as DNA, the CDR3 is TGTGCCAGCAGCGTAGAGCCTAGCGGGGGGGCCTACGAGCAGTACTTC. The complete variable domain, with remaining parts taken from reference TRBV9 and TRBJ2-7, reads DSGVTQTPKHLITATGQRVTLRCSPRSGDLSVYWYQQSLDQGLQFLIQYYNGEERAKGNILERFSAQQFPDLHSELNLSSLELGDSALYFCASSVEPSGGAYEQYFGPGTRLTVT.

This clone was recorded once. The chain employs TRBV6-2 or TRBV6-3 and TRBJ2-7; D possibly matches TRBD1 or TRBD2 (5 bases each). CDR1 and CDR2 from the germline V gene are MNHEY and SVGEGT. CDR3 size: 14 residues. The germline V and J ends were trimmed by 6 bases and 0 bases, with 12 bases remaining between them. This chain's CDR3 is CASSGRGVSYEQYF. The CDR3 DNA sequence: TGTGCCAGCAGCGGACGAGGGGTCTCCTACGAGCAGTACTTC.

This chain links TRBV9 with TRBJ1-3; D not resolved. V was trimmed by 5 bases and J by 0 bases, leaving 12 bases between them. The length of the CDR3 is 15 residues. Per germline, CDR1 SGDLS and CDR2 YYNGEE. The CDR3 sequence is CASSPFIGSGNTIYF. DNA for the CDR3: TGTGCCAGCAGTCCCTTTATCGGCTCTGGAAACACCATATATTTT. Supplemented by reference TRBV9 and TRBJ1-3, the full variable domain reads DSGVTQTPKHLITATGQRVTLRCSPRSGDLSVYWYQQSLDQGLQFLIQYYNGEERAKGNILERFSAQQFPDLHSELNLSSLELGDSALYFCASSPFIGSGNTIYFGEGSWLTVV.

This clone was seen more than once but under ten times. V gene TRBV3-1 (or the pseudogene TRBV3-2) combines with J gene TRBJ1-5; TRBD1 might be the D (5 bases). This CDR3 has 14 amino acids. Looked up from germline, CDR1 is LGHDT and CDR2 is YNNKEL (reference sequence). Between the trimmed V and J ends, which lost 3 bases and 7 bases, there was a span of 13 bases. CDR3 protein: CASSHSGGGQPQHF. The DNA for the CDR3 is TGTGCCAGCAGCCACTCTGGGGGTGGGCAGCCCCAGCATTTT.

With respect to this clone: Other DNA sequences of this sample code for an identical CDR3. J is TRBJ1-4 and V is TRBV18; no definite D call. This CDR3 has 13 amino acids. Germline V gene sequence: CDR1 KGHSH, CDR2 LQKENI. The germline V and J ends were trimmed by 4 bases and 0 bases, with 3 bases remaining between them. CDR3 sequence: CASSRATNEKLFF. The DNA for the CDR3 is TGTGCCAGCTCACGTGCAACTAATGAAAAACTGTTTTTT.

In this sample, this clone turned up once. The rearrangement joins TRBV6-5 to TRBJ1-2, with 9 nucleotides matching TRBD1. Germline V gives CDR1 MNHEY, CDR2 SVGAGI. The CDR3 sequence is 14 residues long. V shed 5 bases, J shed 5 bases, and the junction held 6 bases outside the gene matches. CDR3 region: CASSTPGQGYGYTF. DNA of the CDR3: TGTGCCAGCAGTACCCCGGGACAGGGATATGGCTACACCTTC.